The 22 T cell receptor beta chains below were found in one sample sequenced in a study of T cell responses to AZD1222 COVID-19 vaccine. TCRdb keeps only in-frame clones here, not all; method: immunoSEQ multiplex PCR. Of some 130,000 clones listed, roughly 89% are singletons. The sequences come from peripheral blood, collected on day 0 of AZD1222 vaccination. The receptors shown here come from an adult in good health.

The chain recombines TRBV19 with TRBJ1-1; 8 positions agree with TRBD1. Germline-derived CDR1 and CDR2 are LNHDA and SQIVND (reference sequence). The CDR3 loop spans 14 amino acids. Unmatched junction bases numbered 7, after V lost 7 bases and J lost 3 bases. Written as DNA, the CDR3 is TGTGCCAGTATTTCGGACAGGGTTGACACTGAAGCTTTCTTT. Translated: CASISDRVDTEAFF. The whole variable domain, filled in from reference TRBV19 and TRBJ1-1, reads DGGITQSPKYLFRKEGQNVTLSCEQNLNHDAMYWYRQDPGQGLRLIYYSQIVNDFQKGDIAEGYSVSREKKESFPLTVTSAQKNPTAFYLCASISDRVDTEAFFGQGTRLTVV.

V gene TRBV5-1 combines with J gene TRBJ2-7; D tentatively fits TRBD1 or TRBD2 (6 bases each). Trimming took off 0 bases at V and 2 bases at J, with 12 bases between the two ends. The germline CDR1 and CDR2 sequences are SGHRS and YFSETQ. This CDR3 has 15 amino acids. The CDR3 sequence is CASSLVGGGTYEQYF. The CDR3 nucleotides are TGCGCCAGCAGCTTGGTCGGGGGCGGGACCTACGAGCAGTACTTC.

V is TRBV7-9 and J is TRBJ2-1; 8 bases are shared with TRBD1. With V trimmed by 5 bases and J by 7 bases, 13 bases remained unmatched. CDR3 length: 16 residues. CDR1 is SEHNR and CDR2 is FQNEAQ in the germline V gene (reference sequence). CDR3 loop: CASSPTDRGLGNEQFF. The CDR3 coding sequence is TGTGCCAGCAGCCCGACAGACAGGGGTCTAGGAAATGAGCAGTTCTTC.

V and J are TRBV9 and TRBJ1-1, with no clear D. This CDR3 region has 14 residues. Per the germline V gene, CDR1 is SGDLS and CDR2 is YYNGEE. V lost 0 bases and J 3 bases, leaving 9 bases between the germline ends. This CDR3 reads CASSVDPLDTEAFF. The CDR3, as DNA: TGTGCCAGCAGCGTAGACCCATTGGACACTGAAGCTTTCTTT.

V gene TRBV18 combines with J gene TRBJ1-1; D might be TRBD1 (5 bases). Germline V gene data show CDR1 as KGHSH and CDR2 as LQKENI. Trimming pared 0 bases from V and 6 bases from J, leaving 8 bases between. The length of the CDR3 is 13 residues. CDR3: CASSPPGVSEAFF. The CDR3 DNA is TGTGCCAGCTCACCACCGGGGGTCTCTGAAGCTTTCTTT.

The chain employs TRBV5-1 and TRBJ2-3; possibly TRBD2 for D (6 bases). Germline CDR1 reads SGHRS; CDR2 reads YFSETQ. Trimming shortened V by 0 bases and J by 1 base, and 15 bases separated the two germline ends. This CDR3 has 17 residues. DNA of the CDR3: TGCGCCAGCAGCTTGGTAGGTCGGGAGTTGGGCACAGATACGCAGTATTTT. This encodes CASSLVGRELGTDTQYF.

The CDR3 reads CASSFLTSGRGDTQYF. In nucleotides, the CDR3 is TGTGCCAGCAGTTTCCTTACTAGCGGGAGAGGGGATACGCAGTATTTT. The chain links TRBV27 to TRBJ2-3; the match to TRBD2 covers 11 bases. In germline, CDR1 is MNHEY, CDR2 SMNVEV (reference sequence). V dropped 3 bases and J dropped 6; count of bases not matched to a gene: 8. CDR3 length: 16 amino acids.

The V call is TRBV5-1, the J call TRBJ1-1; possibly TRBD1 for D (5 bases). The ends were cut back, 4 bases at V and 4 bases at J, with 17 bases in the middle. The CDR3 is made up of 15 amino acids. CDR1 is SGHRS and CDR2 is YFSETQ in the germline V gene. The CDR3 DNA follows: TGCGCCAGCAGCGGCCGCTCCACAGGATTCACTGAAGCTTTCTTT. Translation: CASSGRSTGFTEAFF. Looking up the rest from reference TRBV5-1 and TRBJ1-1 gives the full variable domain: KAGVTQTPRYLIKTRGQQVTLSCSPISGHRSVSWYQQTPGQGLQFLFEYFSETQRNKGNFPGRFSGRQFSNSRSEMNVSTLELGDSALYLCASSGRSTGFTEAFFGQGTRLTVV.

This clone is a singleton in its sample. V gene TRBV6-2 or TRBV6-3 combines with J gene TRBJ1-4; D is unresolved. Germline CDR1 and CDR2: MNHEY and SVGEGT. The V gene lost 6 bases and the J gene lost 15 bases, with 20 bases spanning the gap. The CDR3 is made up of 13 amino acids. CDR3 in amino acids: CASSHARDREMFF. The CDR3 nucleotides read TGTGCCAGCAGCCATGCTCGGGATCGAGAGATGTTTTTT.

J is TRBJ1-5 and V is TRBV6-6, with unresolved D. The CDR3 runs to 14 residues. CDR1 and CDR2 from the germline V gene are MNHNY and SVGAGI (reference sequence). V dropped 0 bases and J dropped 6 bases, with 9 bases sitting between them. CDR3 in amino acids: CASSYSTTRQPQHF. DNA for the CDR3: TGTGCCAGCAGTTACTCGACGACTCGTCAGCCCCAGCATTTT.

The gene calls are TRBV5-1 and TRBJ2-7; D may be TRBD1 (7 bases). Trimming removed 0 bases from V and 5 bases from J, with 12 bases in between. CDR1 is SGHRS and CDR2 is YFSETQ in the germline V gene. This CDR3 has 14 residues. CDR3 residues: CASSLDRGGDEQYF. The CDR3 DNA follows: TGCGCCAGCAGCTTGGACAGGGGAGGAGACGAGCAGTACTTC.

Regarding this clone: The junction differs from germline at one of its ends, possibly a read error. This chain uses TRBV2 with TRBJ2-7, with D hard to call. The CDR3 loop spans 11 amino acids. In germline, CDR1 is SNHLY, CDR2 FYNNEI. The CDR3 spells CASSDLYRPLF. Written as DNA, the CDR3 is TGTGCCAGCAGTGACTTGTACCGCCCACTCTTC.

The V call is TRBV7-9, the J call TRBJ2-1, with TRBD2 matching over 9 bases. This CDR3 is 17 amino acids long. Germline CDR1 reads SEHNR; CDR2 reads FQNEAQ (reference sequence). Losses at the gene ends were 5 bases for V and 7 bases for J; bases not matched to a gene: 15. CDR3 coding DNA: TGTGCCAGCAGCCCCACCCCCTTGGCGGGGGGGCCGAATGAGCAGTTCTTC. Translation gives CASSPTPLAGGPNEQFF.

The chain recombines TRBV6-5 with TRBJ1-2; 9 bases map to TRBD1. This CDR3 comprises 15 residues. With V trimmed by 2 bases and J by 5 bases, 6 bases remained unmatched. Germline V lookup: CDR1 MNHEY, CDR2 SVGAGI. CDR3 DNA sequence: TGTGCCAGCAGTTACACCCCCGGGACAGGGTATGGCTACACCTTC. This gives the protein CASSYTPGTGYGYTF.

The rearrangement uses TRBV6-5 and TRBJ2-1, with D possibly TRBD1 on 6 matching bases. CDR1 is MNHEY, CDR2 SVGAGI, per germline. The CDR3 loop spans 14 amino acids. Trimming took 9 bases from V and 12 from J, leaving 24 bases between them. Written as DNA, the CDR3 is TGTGCCAGTCAGCCGGGAAAAAGGGGGTTGGGGCAGTTCTTC. This sequence encodes CASQPGKRGLGQFF.

The chain links TRBV6-2 or TRBV6-3 to TRBJ2-5, with D unresolved. The CDR3 has 15 residues. V gave up 0 bases and J gave up 5 bases, with 13 bases separating them. Per the germline V gene, CDR1 is MNHEY and CDR2 is SVGEGT. In nucleotides, the CDR3 is TGTGCCAGCAGTTACTCGATTGTCGGGTTGGAGACCCAGTACTTC. Its protein is CASSYSIVGLETQYF.

This clone has only one observation. V is TRBV27 and J is TRBJ2-1; no definite D call. This CDR3 contains 17 residues. V dropped 4 bases and J dropped 1 base, with 17 bases sitting between them. Germline V gene data show CDR1 as MNHEY and CDR2 as SMNVEV (reference sequence). CDR3: CASSSPWTRASYNEQFF. The CDR3 DNA reads TGTGCCAGCAGTTCCCCGTGGACCCGGGCGTCCTACAATGAGCAGTTCTTC.

The chain couples TRBV9 to TRBJ1-4; D gene ambiguous. Trimming took 2 bases from V and 4 from J, leaving 6 bases between them. Per germline, CDR1 SGDLS and CDR2 YYNGEE. This CDR3 is 13 amino acids long. The CDR3 region is CASSVKDNEKLFF. The CDR3 DNA follows: TGTGCCAGCAGCGTCAAGGATAATGAAAAACTGTTTTTT. Full variable domain (missing parts from reference TRBV9 and TRBJ1-4): DSGVTQTPKHLITATGQRVTLRCSPRSGDLSVYWYQQSLDQGLQFLIQYYNGEERAKGNILERFSAQQFPDLHSELNLSSLELGDSALYFCASSVKDNEKLFFGSGTQLSVL.

The chain couples TRBV3-1 (or the pseudogene TRBV3-2) to TRBJ2-2; D unclear. Trimming left V 1 base short and J 1 base short, with 10 bases between. This CDR3 has 16 amino acids. From germline, CDR1 is LGHDT and CDR2 YNNKEL (reference sequence). In DNA, the CDR3 is TGTGCCAGCAGCCAAGTCAGGATCGAGAACACCGGGGAGCTGTTTTTT. Encoded protein: CASSQVRIENTGELFF.

The V gene is TRBV19, the J gene TRBJ2-5; D is tentatively TRBD1 or TRBD2 (6 bases each). In germline, CDR1 is LNHDA, CDR2 SQIVND (reference sequence). V shed 5 bases and J shed 5 bases, with 15 bases lying between them. This CDR3 has 14 residues. The DNA for the CDR3 is TGTGCCAGTAGTGGGGGCTACCGGGGGGAGACCCAGTACTTC. Translated: CASSGGYRGETQYF.

With respect to this clone: At one end the junction does not follow the germline gene, possibly because of a read error. The genes are TRBV5-8 and TRBJ1-2, with TRBD1 matching 8 bases. This CDR3 comprises 13 residues. Germline V CDR1 and CDR2: SGHTS, YDEGEE. In nucleotides, the CDR3 is TGTGCCAGCAGCCACGGACAGGGCTATGGCCACACCTTC. Protein product: CASSHGQGYGHTF.

The chain is built from TRBV6-6 and TRBJ1-1; D unresolved. V gave up 7 bases and J gave up 0 bases, with 12 bases separating them. There are 14 residues in the CDR3. Per the germline V gene, CDR1 is MNHNY and CDR2 is SVGAGI (reference sequence). In DNA, the CDR3 is TGTGCCAGCACCAGAGAGTCGATGAACACTGAAGCTTTCTTT. Its protein is CASTRESMNTEAFF.